This T cell receptor (beta chain) comes out of a study of T cell responses to AZD1222 COVID-19 vaccine. Notes on the study in general: Unmutated variant regions are reportedly targeted by nearly half of spike-specific TCRs.

Points on this clone: Its specificity is not known.

CDR1 is MNHEY and CDR2 is SMNVEV in the germline V gene (reference sequence). The CDR3 has 16 amino acids. The germline V and J ends were trimmed by 5 bases and 0 bases, with 14 bases remaining between them. Sequenced by immunoSEQ multiplex PCR; TCRdb stores in-frame clones only, minus some. Seen here are about 140,000 clones, approximately 89% observed once, and the top ten hold about 4.8%. The V gene is TRBV27, the J gene TRBJ1-3; perhaps TRBD1 as D (5 bases). The sample here was peripheral blood, taken on day 0 of AZD1222 vaccination. This receptor was taken from an adult in good health. The CDR3 loop reads CASSPAGWPSGNTIYF. CDR3 DNA sequence: TGTGCCAGCAGTCCGGCAGGGTGGCCCTCTGGAAACACCATATATTTT.